This TCR beta chain was retrieved from a study of shared clonotypes between healthy human individuals. Samples underwent the assay at deep level. Profiled with immunoSEQ multiplex PCR; TCRdb holds only in-frame clones, not every one. The data hold about 1.1 million clones, with around 78% observed a single time. HIV-negative, healthy adults without recent acute infections or vaccinations were the donors. Of note for this clone: Its antigen is unidentified.

Study conclusions and caveats: Memory subsets had estimated richness that was generally smaller than that of naive subsets. Rarefaction exposed incomplete sorted-subset sequencing despite large depth.

Sequencing was carried out using memory CD4+ T cells from PBMCs. Subset in this sample: CD45RA-negative fraction. This sequence originates from a man aged 18 to 30 in good health. Some clones in this sample may be carry-over from other donors' samples.

As DNA, the CDR3 is TGTGCCAGCTCCTCAGGGCGGGGCGGAGAGACCCAGTACTTC. Protein sequence: CASSSGRGGETQYF. V usage is TRBV7-9 and J usage is TRBJ2-5; D may be TRBD2 (6 bases). The germline V gene encodes CDR1 SEHNR and CDR2 FQNEAQ (reference sequence). Trimming took 8 bases from V and 4 from J, leaving 17 bases between them. The CDR3 totals 14 residues.